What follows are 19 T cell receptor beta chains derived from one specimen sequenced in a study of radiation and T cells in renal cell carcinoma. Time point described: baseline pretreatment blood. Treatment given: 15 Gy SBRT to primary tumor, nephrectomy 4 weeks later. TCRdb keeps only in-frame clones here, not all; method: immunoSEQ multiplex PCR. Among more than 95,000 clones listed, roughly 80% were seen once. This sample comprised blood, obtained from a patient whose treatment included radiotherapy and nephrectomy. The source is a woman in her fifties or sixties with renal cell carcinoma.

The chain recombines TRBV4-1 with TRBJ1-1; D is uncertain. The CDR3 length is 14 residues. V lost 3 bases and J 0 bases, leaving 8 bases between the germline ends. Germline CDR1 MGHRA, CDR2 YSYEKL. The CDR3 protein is CASSQSSMNTEAFF. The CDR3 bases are TGCGCCAGCAGCCAGTCCTCGATGAACACTGAAGCTTTCTTT.

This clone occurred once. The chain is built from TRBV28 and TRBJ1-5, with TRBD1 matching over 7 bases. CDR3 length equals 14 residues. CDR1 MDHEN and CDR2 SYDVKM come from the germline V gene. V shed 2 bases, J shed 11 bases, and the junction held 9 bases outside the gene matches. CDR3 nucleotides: TGTGCCAGCAGTTTACTGGCAGGGGGTACGGCCCAGCATTTT. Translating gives CASSLLAGGTAQHF.

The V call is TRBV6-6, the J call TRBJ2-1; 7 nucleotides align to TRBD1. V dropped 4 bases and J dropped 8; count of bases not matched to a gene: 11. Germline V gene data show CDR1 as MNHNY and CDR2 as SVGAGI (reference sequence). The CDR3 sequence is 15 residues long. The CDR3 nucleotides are TGTGCCAGCAGTTTCCTTGGACAGGCGGTCGATGAGCAGTTCTTC. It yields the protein CASSFLGQAVDEQFF.

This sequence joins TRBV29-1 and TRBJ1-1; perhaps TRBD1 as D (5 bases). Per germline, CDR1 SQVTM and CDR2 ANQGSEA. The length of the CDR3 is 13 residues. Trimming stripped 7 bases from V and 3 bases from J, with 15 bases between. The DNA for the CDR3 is TGCAGCGCCGACACGGGGGTCGACACTGAAGCTTTCTTT. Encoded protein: CSADTGVDTEAFF.

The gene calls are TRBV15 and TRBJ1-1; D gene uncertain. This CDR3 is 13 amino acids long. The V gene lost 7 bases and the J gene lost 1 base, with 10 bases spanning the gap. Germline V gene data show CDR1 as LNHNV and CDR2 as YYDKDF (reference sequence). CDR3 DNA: TGTGCCACCACCGACGGGCCGAACACTGAAGCTTTCTTT. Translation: CATTDGPNTEAFF. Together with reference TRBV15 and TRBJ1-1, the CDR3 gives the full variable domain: DAMVIQNPRYQVTQFGKPVTLSCSQTLNHNVMYWYQQKSSQAPKLLFHYYDKDFNNEADTPDNFQSRRPNTSFCFLDIRSPGLGDTAMYLCATTDGPNTEAFFGQGTRLTVV.

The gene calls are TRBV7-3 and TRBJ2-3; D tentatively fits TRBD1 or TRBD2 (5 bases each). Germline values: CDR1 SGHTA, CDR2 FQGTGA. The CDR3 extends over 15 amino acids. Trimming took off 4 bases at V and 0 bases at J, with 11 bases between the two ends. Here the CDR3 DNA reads TGTGCCAGCAGCTATGAGGGGAAGAGCACAGATACGCAGTATTTT. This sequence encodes CASSYEGKSTDTQYF. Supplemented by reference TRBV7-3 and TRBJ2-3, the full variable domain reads GAGVSQTPSNKVTEKGKYVELRCDPISGHTALYWYRQSLGQGPEFLIYFQGTGAADDSGLPNDRFFAVRPEGSVSTLKIQRTERGDSAVYLCASSYEGKSTDTQYFGPGTRLTVL.

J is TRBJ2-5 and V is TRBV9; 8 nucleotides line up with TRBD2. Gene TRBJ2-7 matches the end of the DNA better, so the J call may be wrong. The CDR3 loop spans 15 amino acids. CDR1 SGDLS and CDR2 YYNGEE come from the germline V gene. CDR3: CASSVDPLAAYEQYF. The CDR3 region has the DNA TGTGCCAGCAGCGTAGACCCACTAGCGGCCTACGAGCAGTACTTC.

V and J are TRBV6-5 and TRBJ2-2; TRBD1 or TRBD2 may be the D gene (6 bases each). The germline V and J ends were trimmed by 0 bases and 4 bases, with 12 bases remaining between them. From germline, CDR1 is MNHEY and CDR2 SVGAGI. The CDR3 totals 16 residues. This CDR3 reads CASSYSPGAGTGELFF. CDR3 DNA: TGTGCCAGCAGTTACTCACCGGGGGCAGGCACCGGGGAGCTGTTTTTT.

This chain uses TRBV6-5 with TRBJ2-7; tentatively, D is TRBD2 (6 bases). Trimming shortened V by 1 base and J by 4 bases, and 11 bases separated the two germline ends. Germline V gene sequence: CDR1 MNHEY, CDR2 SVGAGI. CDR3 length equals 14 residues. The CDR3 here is CASSYYGEAYEQYF. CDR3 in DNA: TGTGCCAGCAGTTACTATGGGGAGGCGTACGAGCAGTACTTC.

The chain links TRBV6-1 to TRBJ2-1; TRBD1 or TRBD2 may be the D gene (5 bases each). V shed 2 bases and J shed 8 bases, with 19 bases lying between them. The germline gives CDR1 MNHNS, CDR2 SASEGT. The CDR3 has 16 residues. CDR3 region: CASSEISGRGGDEQFF. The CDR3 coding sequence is TGTGCCAGCAGTGAAATATCAGGGAGAGGAGGCGATGAGCAGTTCTTC.

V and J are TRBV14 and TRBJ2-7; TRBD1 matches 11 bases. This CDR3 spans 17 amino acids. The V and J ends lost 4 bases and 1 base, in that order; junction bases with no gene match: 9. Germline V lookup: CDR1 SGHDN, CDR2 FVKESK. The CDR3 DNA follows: TGTGCCAGCAGCCGAACTCCCGGGACAGGGGGTTCCTACGAGCAGTACTTC. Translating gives CASSRTPGTGGSYEQYF. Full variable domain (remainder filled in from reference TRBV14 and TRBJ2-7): EAGVTQFPSHSVIEKGQTVTLRCDPISGHDNLYWYRRVMGKEIKFLLHFVKESKQDESGMPNNRFLAERTGGTYSTLKVQPAELEDSGVYFCASSRTPGTGGSYEQYFGPGTRLTVT.

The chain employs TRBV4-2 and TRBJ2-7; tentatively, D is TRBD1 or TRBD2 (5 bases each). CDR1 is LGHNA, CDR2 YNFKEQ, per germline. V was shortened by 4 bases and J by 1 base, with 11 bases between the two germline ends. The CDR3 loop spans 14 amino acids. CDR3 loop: CASSLEGRSYEQYF. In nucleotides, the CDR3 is TGTGCCAGCAGCCTCGAGGGACGGTCCTACGAGCAGTACTTC.

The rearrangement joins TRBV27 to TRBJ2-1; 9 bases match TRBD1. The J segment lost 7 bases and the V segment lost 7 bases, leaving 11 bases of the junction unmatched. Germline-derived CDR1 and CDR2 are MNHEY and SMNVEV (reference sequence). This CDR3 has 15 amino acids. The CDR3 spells CASTLSTGGINEQFF. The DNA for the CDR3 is TGTGCCAGCACCCTCTCGACAGGGGGGATAAATGAGCAGTTCTTC.

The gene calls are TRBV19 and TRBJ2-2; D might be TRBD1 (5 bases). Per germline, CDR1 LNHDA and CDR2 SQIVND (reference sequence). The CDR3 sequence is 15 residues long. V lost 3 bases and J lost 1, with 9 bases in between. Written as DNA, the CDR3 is TGTGCCAGTAGTATCGGTCAGGGGAACACCGGGGAGCTGTTTTTT. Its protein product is CASSIGQGNTGELFF.

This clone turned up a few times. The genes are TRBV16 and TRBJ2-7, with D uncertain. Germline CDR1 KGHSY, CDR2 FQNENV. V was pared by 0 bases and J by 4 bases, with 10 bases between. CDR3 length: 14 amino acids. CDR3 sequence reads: CASSQSALNYEQYF. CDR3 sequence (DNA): TGTGCCAGCAGCCAATCGGCCCTGAATTACGAGCAGTACTTC.

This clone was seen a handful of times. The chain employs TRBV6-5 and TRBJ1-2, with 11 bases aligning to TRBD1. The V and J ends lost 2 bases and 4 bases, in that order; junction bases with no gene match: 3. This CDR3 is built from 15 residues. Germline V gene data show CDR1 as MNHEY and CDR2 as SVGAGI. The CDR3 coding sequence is TGTGCCAGCAGTTACCGGACAGGGGGCGTCTATGGCTACACCTTC. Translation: CASSYRTGGVYGYTF.

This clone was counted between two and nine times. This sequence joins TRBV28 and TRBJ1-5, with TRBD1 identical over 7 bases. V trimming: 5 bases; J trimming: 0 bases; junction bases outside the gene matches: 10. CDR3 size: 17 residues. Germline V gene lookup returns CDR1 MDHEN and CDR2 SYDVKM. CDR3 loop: CASSGRIRGYSNQPQHF. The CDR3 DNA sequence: TGTGCCAGCAGTGGTAGGATCAGGGGGTATAGCAATCAGCCCCAGCATTTT.

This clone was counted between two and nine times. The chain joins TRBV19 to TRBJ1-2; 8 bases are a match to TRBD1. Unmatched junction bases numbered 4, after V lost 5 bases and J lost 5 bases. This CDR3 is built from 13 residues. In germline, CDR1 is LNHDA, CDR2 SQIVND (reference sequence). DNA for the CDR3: TGTGCCAGTAGTCGCCAGGGGGCTTATGGCTACACCTTC. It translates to CASSRQGAYGYTF.

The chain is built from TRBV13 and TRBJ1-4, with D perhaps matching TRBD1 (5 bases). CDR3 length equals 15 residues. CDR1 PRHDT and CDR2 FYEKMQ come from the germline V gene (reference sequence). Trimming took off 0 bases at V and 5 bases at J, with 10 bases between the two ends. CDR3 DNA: TGTGCCAGCAGCTTAGGGACGGGACGGAATGAAAAACTGTTTTTT. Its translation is CASSLGTGRNEKLFF.